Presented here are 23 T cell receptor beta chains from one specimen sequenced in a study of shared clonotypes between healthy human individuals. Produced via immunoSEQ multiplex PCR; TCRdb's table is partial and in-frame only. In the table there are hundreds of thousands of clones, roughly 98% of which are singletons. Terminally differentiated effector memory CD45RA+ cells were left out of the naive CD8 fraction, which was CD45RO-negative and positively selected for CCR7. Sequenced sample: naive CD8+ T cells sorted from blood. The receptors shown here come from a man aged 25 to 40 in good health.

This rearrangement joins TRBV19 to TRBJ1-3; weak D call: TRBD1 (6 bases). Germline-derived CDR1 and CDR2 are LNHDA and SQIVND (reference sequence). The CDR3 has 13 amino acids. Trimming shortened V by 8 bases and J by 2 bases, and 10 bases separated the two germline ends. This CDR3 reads CASHRVAGNTIYF. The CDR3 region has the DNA TGTGCCAGTCACAGGGTTGCTGGAAACACCATATATTTT.

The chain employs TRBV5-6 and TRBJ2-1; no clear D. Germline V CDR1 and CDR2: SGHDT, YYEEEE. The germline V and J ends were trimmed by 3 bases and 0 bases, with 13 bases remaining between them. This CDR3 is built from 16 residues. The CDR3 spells CASSSPGASSYNEQFF. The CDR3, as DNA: TGTGCCAGCAGCTCCCCGGGTGCCAGCTCCTACAATGAGCAGTTCTTC.

As DNA, the CDR3 is TGTGCCAGCTCCCATTCCGGGGCGAATAGCAATCAGCCCCAGCATTTT. It encodes CASSHSGANSNQPQHF. The chain is built from TRBV18 and TRBJ1-5, with D possibly TRBD1 on 5 matching bases. The CDR3 spans 16 residues. The V end was cut by 6 bases, the J end by 0 bases, with 15 bases between. Germline CDR1 reads KGHSH; CDR2 reads LQKENI.

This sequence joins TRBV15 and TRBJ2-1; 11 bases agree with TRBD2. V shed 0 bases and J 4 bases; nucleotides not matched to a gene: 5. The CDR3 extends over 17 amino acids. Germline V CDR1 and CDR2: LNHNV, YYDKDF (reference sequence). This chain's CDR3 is CATSRDRGLADYNEQFF. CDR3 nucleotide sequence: TGTGCCACCAGCAGAGACAGGGGACTAGCGGATTACAATGAGCAGTTCTTC.

The CDR3 sequence is CASSVDRGNTIYF. CDR3 coding DNA: TGTGCCAGCAGCGTGGACAGGGGAAACACCATATATTTT. V gene TRBV9 combines with J gene TRBJ1-3; 7 bases align to TRBD1. CDR3 length: 13 residues. V dropped 2 bases and J dropped 4; count of bases not matched to a gene: 0. CDR1 and CDR2 from the germline V gene are SGDLS and YYNGEE. Using reference TRBV9 and TRBJ1-3 for the parts outside the CDR3, the full variable domain is DSGVTQTPKHLITATGQRVTLRCSPRSGDLSVYWYQQSLDQGLQFLIQYYNGEERAKGNILERFSAQQFPDLHSELNLSSLELGDSALYFCASSVDRGNTIYFGEGSWLTVV.

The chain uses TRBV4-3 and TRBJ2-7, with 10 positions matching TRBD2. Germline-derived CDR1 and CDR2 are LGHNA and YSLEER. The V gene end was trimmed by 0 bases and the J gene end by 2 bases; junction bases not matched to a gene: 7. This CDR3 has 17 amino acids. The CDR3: CASSQDLAGLATYEQYF. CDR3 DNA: TGCGCCAGCAGCCAAGATTTGGCGGGACTAGCGACCTACGAGCAGTACTTC.

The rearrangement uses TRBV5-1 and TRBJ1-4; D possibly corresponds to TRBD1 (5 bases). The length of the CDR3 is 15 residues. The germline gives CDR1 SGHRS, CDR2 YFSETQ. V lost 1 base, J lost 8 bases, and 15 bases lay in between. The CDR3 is CASSLYSGGGEKLFF. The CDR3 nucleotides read TGCGCCAGCAGCTTGTATTCCGGGGGTGGCGAAAAACTGTTTTTT.

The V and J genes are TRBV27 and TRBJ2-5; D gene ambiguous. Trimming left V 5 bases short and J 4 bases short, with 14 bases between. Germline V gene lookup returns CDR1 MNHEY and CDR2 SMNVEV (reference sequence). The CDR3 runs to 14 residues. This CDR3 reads CASSTQTLRETQYF. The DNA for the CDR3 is TGTGCCAGCAGTACTCAGACGCTCCGAGAGACCCAGTACTTC.

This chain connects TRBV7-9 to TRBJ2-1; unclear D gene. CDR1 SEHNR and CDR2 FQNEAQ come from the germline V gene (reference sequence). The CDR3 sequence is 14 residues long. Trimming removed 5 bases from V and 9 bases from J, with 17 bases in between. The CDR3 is CASSPVMDPIEQFF. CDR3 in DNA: TGTGCCAGCAGCCCGGTTATGGACCCCATTGAGCAGTTCTTC.

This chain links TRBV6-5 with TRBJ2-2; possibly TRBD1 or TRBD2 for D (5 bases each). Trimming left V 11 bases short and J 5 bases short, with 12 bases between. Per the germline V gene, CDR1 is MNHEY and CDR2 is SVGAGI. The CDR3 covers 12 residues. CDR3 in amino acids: CAWVGETGELFF. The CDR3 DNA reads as TGTGCCTGGGTGGGGGAGACCGGGGAGCTGTTTTTT.

CDR3 nucleotides: TGTGCCAGCCCAAGTCGGGCCGGGGAGCTGTTTTTT. Translated, it gives CASPSRAGELFF. The chain is built from TRBV28 and TRBJ2-2; no clear D gene. V shed 8 bases and J shed 6 bases, with 10 bases lying between them. This CDR3 comprises 12 residues. Germline V gene sequence: CDR1 MDHEN, CDR2 SYDVKM. Full variable domain (outside the CDR3, taken from reference TRBV28 and TRBJ2-2): DVKVTQSSRYLVKRTGEKVFLECVQDMDHENMFWYRQDPGLGLRLIYFSYDVKMKEKGDIPEGYSVSREKKERFSLILESASTNQTSMYLCASPSRAGELFFGEGSRLTVL.

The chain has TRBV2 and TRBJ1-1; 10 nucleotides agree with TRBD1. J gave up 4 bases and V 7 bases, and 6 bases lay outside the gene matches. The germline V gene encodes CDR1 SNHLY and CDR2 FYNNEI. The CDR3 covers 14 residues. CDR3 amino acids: CASTEGQGGTEAFF. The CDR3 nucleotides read TGTGCCAGCACCGAAGGACAGGGGGGCACTGAAGCTTTCTTT.

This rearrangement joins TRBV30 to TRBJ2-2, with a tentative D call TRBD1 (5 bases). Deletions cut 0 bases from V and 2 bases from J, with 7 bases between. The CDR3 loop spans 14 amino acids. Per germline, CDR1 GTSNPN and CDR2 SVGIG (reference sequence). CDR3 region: CAWSVTGNTGELFF. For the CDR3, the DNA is TGTGCCTGGAGTGTAACAGGAAACACCGGGGAGCTGTTTTTT.

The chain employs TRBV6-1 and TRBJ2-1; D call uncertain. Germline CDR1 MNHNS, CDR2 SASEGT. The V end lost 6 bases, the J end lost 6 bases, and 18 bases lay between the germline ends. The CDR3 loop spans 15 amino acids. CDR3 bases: TGTGCCAGCAGCCAAGAGATGGGGATCGGCAATGAGCAGTTCTTC. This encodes CASSQEMGIGNEQFF.

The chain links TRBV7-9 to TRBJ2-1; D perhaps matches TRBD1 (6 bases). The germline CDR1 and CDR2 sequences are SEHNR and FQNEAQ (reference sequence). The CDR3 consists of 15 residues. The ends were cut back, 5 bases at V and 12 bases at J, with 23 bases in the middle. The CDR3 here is CASSETLDAGVRQFF. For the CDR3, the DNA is TGTGCCAGCAGCGAAACTCTAGACGCAGGGGTCCGGCAGTTCTTC.

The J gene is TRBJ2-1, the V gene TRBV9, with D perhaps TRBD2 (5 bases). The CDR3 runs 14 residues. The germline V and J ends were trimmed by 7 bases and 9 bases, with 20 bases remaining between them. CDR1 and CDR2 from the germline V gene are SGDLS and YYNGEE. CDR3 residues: CASVSGVSSGEQFF. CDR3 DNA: TGTGCCAGCGTCTCCGGGGTGTCCTCAGGTGAGCAGTTCTTC.

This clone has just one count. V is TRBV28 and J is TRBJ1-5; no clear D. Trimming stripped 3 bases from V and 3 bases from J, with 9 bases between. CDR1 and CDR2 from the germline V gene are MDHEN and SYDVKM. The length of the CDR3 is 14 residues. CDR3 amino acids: CASSFLRDNQPQHF. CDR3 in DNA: TGTGCCAGCAGTTTTTTACGGGACAATCAGCCCCAGCATTTT.

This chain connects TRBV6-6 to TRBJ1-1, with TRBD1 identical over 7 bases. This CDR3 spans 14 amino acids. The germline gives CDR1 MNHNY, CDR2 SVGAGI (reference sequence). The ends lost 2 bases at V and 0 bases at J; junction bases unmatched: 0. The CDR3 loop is CASSYDRVNTEAFF. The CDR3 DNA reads TGTGCCAGCAGTTACGACAGGGTGAACACTGAAGCTTTCTTT.

The CDR3 protein is CASSKTSGTRGTDTQYF. The CDR3 DNA follows: TGTGCCAGCAGCAAGACTAGCGGGACTAGAGGCACAGATACGCAGTATTTT. The rearrangement joins TRBV7-6 to TRBJ2-3; TRBD2 matches 11 bases. V was clipped by 5 bases and J by 1 base; unmatched bases: 8. CDR1 is SGHVS and CDR2 is FNYEAQ in the germline V gene. This CDR3 comprises 17 residues. Variable domain in full (rest from reference TRBV7-6 and TRBJ2-3): GAGVSQSPRYKVTKRGQDVALRCDPISGHVSLYWYRQALGQGPEFLTYFNYEAQQDKSGLPNDRFSAERPEGSISTLTIQRTEQRDSAMYRCASSKTSGTRGTDTQYFGPGTRLTVL.

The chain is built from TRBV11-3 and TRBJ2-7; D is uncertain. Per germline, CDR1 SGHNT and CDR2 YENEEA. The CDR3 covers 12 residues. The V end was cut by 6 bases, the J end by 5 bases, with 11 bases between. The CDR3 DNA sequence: TGTGCCAGCAGGGGTCAGGCCAACGAGCAGTACTTC. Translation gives CASRGQANEQYF.

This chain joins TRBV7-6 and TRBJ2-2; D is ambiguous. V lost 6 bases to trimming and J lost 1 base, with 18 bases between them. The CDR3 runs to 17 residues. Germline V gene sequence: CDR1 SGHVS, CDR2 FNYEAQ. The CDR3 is CASSPVERGVNTGELFF. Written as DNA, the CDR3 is TGTGCCAGCAGTCCGGTAGAACGTGGGGTGAACACCGGGGAGCTGTTTTTT.

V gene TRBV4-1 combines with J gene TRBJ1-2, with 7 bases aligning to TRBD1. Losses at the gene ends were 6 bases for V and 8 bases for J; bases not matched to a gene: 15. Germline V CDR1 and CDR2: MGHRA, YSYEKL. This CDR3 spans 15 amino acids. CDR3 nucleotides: TGCGCCAGCAGGACGGGACAGAGCTTAACCGGGGGCTACACCTTC. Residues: CASRTGQSLTGGYTF.

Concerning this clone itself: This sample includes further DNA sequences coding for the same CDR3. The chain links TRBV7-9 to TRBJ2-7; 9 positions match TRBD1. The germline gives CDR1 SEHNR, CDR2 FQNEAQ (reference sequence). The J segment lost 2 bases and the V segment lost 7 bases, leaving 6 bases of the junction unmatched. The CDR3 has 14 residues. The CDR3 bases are TGTGCCAGCATTCCGGGACAGGGCCCCTACGAGCAGTACTTC. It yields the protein CASIPGQGPYEQYF.